The 18 T cell receptor beta chains below come from one sample, sequenced in a study of shared T cell receptors in the human thymus (dated by TCRdb to the early 2020s). Libraries were made using the immunoSEQ multiplex PCR assay. This immuneACCESS table, as held by TCRdb, lists in-frame sequences with V and J called but not all clones. Of the missing ones, under half trace to an unresolved V gene in checked studies; the others have no known cause. The sample includes over 350,000 clones, with roughly 94% observed a single time. The ten largest clonotypes hold about 0.02% of the sample. The sample comprised thymocytes. These receptors originate from a human donor.

The chain combines TRBV30 with TRBJ1-5, with 8 bases identical to TRBD1. The CDR3 has 16 amino acids. J lost 5 bases, V lost 2 bases, and 11 bases had no gene match. Germline V gene sequence: CDR1 GTSNPN, CDR2 SVGIG (reference sequence). The CDR3 loop reads CAWSTPGQGIYQPQHF. The CDR3 region has the DNA TGTGCCTGGAGTACACCCGGACAGGGTATCTATCAGCCCCAGCATTTT.

CDR3 coding DNA: TGTGCCAGCAGCCTAGGACAGGGGAGGAATAATTCACCCCTCCACTTT. This sequence encodes CASSLGQGRNNSPLHF. The chain links TRBV27 to TRBJ1-6; TRBD1 matches 9 bases. Germline V gene sequence: CDR1 MNHEY, CDR2 SMNVEV (reference sequence). There are 16 residues in the CDR3. V dropped 6 bases and J dropped 5; count of bases not matched to a gene: 8.

The chain couples TRBV19 to TRBJ1-2; the match to TRBD1 covers 7 bases. Germline CDR1 reads LNHDA; CDR2 reads SQIVND (reference sequence). The CDR3 sequence is 14 residues long. Trimming removed 3 bases from V and 5 bases from J; junction bases left unmatched: 6. The DNA of the CDR3 is TGTGCCAGTAGTATCTCGACAGGGAGATATGGCTACACCTTC. This translates into CASSISTGRYGYTF.

V gene TRBV7-6 combines with J gene TRBJ2-2, with 7 positions matching TRBD2. Trimming at V came to 0 bases and at J to 2 bases, leaving 18 bases not matched to a gene. Germline V gene lookup returns CDR1 SGHVS and CDR2 FNYEAQ. The CDR3 runs 21 residues. Written as DNA, the CDR3 is TGTGCCAGCAGCTTAGCGGGGAGGGAGAAAGTTGGATTTCAAAACACCGGGGAGCTGTTTTTT. Translation gives CASSLAGREKVGFQNTGELFF.

The V call is TRBV29-1, the J call TRBJ1-5; D uncertain. V was pared by 4 bases and J by 5 bases, with 3 bases between. The CDR3 runs 10 residues. CDR1 SQVTM and CDR2 ANQGSEA come from the germline V gene. CDR3 loop: CSVVHQPQHF. The DNA of the CDR3 is TGCAGCGTTGTTCATCAGCCCCAGCATTTT.

The genes are TRBV14 and TRBJ2-7; TRBD2 aligns across 8 bases. Germline CDR1 SGHDN, CDR2 FVKESK. Losses at the gene ends were 3 bases for V and 3 bases for J; bases not matched to a gene: 10. The CDR3 is made up of 16 amino acids. Written as DNA, the CDR3 is TGTGCCAGCAGCCAGGTTCGACTAGCGCAAGACTACGAGCAGTACTTC. Protein sequence: CASSQVRLAQDYEQYF.

This sequence joins TRBV4-1 and TRBJ2-1, with D possibly being TRBD2 (6 bases). Germline V gene lookup returns CDR1 MGHRA and CDR2 YSYEKL. The V gene lost 4 bases and the J gene lost 4 bases, with 23 bases spanning the gap. This CDR3 has 18 residues. CDR3 in amino acids: CASSRGKGWEDFYNEQFF. The DNA for the CDR3 is TGCGCCAGCAGCCGAGGTAAAGGGTGGGAGGACTTTTACAATGAGCAGTTCTTC.

The chain is built from TRBV25-1 and TRBJ2-1, with TRBD2 identical over 10 bases. V lost 4 bases and J lost 7; bases outside the gene matches: 10. This CDR3 comprises 16 residues. Germline assignment: CDR1 MGHDK and CDR2 SYGVNS. The CDR3 DNA follows: TGTGCCAGCAGTGGGACTAGCGGCCTCACGGGGAATGAGCAGTTCTTC. Protein: CASSGTSGLTGNEQFF.

This chain uses TRBV16 with TRBJ2-3, with 9 bases aligning to TRBD2. The CDR3 consists of 16 residues. Germline V CDR1 and CDR2: KGHSY, FQNENV. Trimming removed 6 bases from V and 3 bases from J; junction bases left unmatched: 10. The CDR3 reads CASRRLLAGETDTQYF. As DNA, the CDR3 is TGTGCCAGCAGACGGCTATTAGCGGGAGAAACAGATACGCAGTATTTT.

The chain combines TRBV5-1 with TRBJ2-3; maybe TRBD2 (5 bases). The V gene lost 5 bases and the J gene lost 0 bases, with 13 bases spanning the gap. The CDR3 is 15 residues long. Germline lookup yields CDR1 SGHRS and CDR2 YFSETQ. This CDR3 reads CASSSPERSTDTQYF. CDR3 nucleotides: TGCGCCAGCAGTTCCCCTGAGCGGAGCACAGATACGCAGTATTTT.

The chain employs TRBV7-9 and TRBJ2-7; the match to TRBD2 covers 7 bases. This CDR3 spans 13 amino acids. Germline V lookup: CDR1 SEHNR, CDR2 FQNEAQ (reference sequence). Trimming cost V 5 bases and J 5 bases; bases outside gene matches: 6. CDR3 in DNA: TGTGCCAGCAGCCCGTGGGGACTACACGAGCAGTACTTC. It translates to CASSPWGLHEQYF. Combining the CDR3 with reference TRBV7-9 and TRBJ2-7 gives the whole variable domain DTGVSQNPRHKITKRGQNVTFRCDPISEHNRLYWYRQTLGQGPEFLTYFQNEAQLEKSRLLSDRFSAERPKGSFSTLEIQRTEQGDSAMYLCASSPWGLHEQYFGPGTRLTVT.

The rearrangement joins TRBV10-3 to TRBJ2-3; possible D gene TRBD2, 8 bases. In germline, CDR1 is ENHRY, CDR2 SYGVKD. The V and J ends lost 6 bases and 5 bases respectively, with 21 bases between them. The CDR3 loop spans 16 amino acids. CDR3 residues: CAIRRGPAGDGDTQYF. DNA of the CDR3: TGTGCCATCAGGAGGGGGCCAGCGGGAGATGGAGATACGCAGTATTTT.

The chain recombines TRBV5-1 with TRBJ2-7; 9 nucleotides match TRBD2. V lost 2 bases and J lost 0; bases outside the gene matches: 3. The CDR3 length is 15 residues. Germline values: CDR1 SGHRS, CDR2 YFSETQ. CDR3 loop: CASSFVAGDSYEQYF. CDR3 nucleotides: TGCGCCAGCAGCTTCGTAGCGGGGGACTCCTACGAGCAGTACTTC.

The rearrangement uses TRBV4-3 and TRBJ2-2; no clear D. CDR3 length equals 17 residues. The V gene lost 1 base and the J gene lost 1 base, with 13 bases spanning the gap. Per germline, CDR1 LGHNA and CDR2 YSLEER. Here the CDR3 reads CASSQVPFERNTGELFF. The CDR3 DNA is TGCGCCAGCAGCCAAGTCCCCTTTGAGCGGAACACCGGGGAGCTGTTTTTT.

This chain connects TRBV2 to TRBJ1-3, with D uncertain. V was trimmed by 3 bases and J by 2 bases, leaving 17 bases between them. The germline V gene has CDR1 SNHLY and CDR2 FYNNEI. The CDR3 has 17 residues. This CDR3 reads CASSDMRHRKTGNTIYF. CDR3 sequence (DNA): TGTGCCAGCAGTGATATGAGACATCGTAAAACTGGAAACACCATATATTTT.

The CDR3 DNA follows: TGTGCCAGCAGTTTATCACGGGGCGTCTATGGCTACACCTTC. This translates into CASSLSRGVYGYTF. The chain is built from TRBV28 and TRBJ1-2; weak D call: TRBD1 (5 bases). This CDR3 has 14 residues. Trimming shortened V by 1 base and J by 4 bases, and 10 bases separated the two germline ends. Germline V gives CDR1 MDHEN, CDR2 SYDVKM.

As for this clone: Its ends do not fully match the called genes, so a read error is possible. The V and J genes are TRBV19 and TRBJ2-1; the D gene could be TRBD1 or TRBD2 (5 bases each). The V gene's germline CDR1 is LNHDA and CDR2 SQIVND (reference sequence). The CDR3 has 11 amino acids. The CDR3 spells CASTLGVEKFF. CDR3 in DNA: TGTGCCAGTACCCTGGGGGTTGAGAAGTTCTTC.

V usage is TRBV6-5 and J usage is TRBJ2-2; tentatively, D is TRBD2 (5 bases). V was cut by 4 bases and J by 5 bases, with 11 bases left in between. The germline gives CDR1 MNHEY, CDR2 SVGAGI. This CDR3 contains 14 residues. The CDR3 loop is CASSFGLDTGELFF. CDR3 in DNA: TGTGCCAGCAGTTTCGGACTCGATACCGGGGAGCTGTTTTTT.